This T cell receptor beta chain was sequenced for a study of blood T cell repertoires in COVID-19. Study in general: Donors in the United States, Italy and Spain gave samples during acute or convalescent COVID-19. Sources were T cells, B-cell-depleted T cells, or PBMCs; the material itself was cDNA or gDNA.

Trimming at V came to 3 bases and at J to 9 bases, leaving 3 bases not matched to a gene. This CDR3 is 15 amino acids long. Germline CDR1 SGHAT, CDR2 FQNNGV. Per the authors' pipeline: The authors estimated nucleated cell counts from reference gene primer amplification. Assay used: immunoSEQ multiplex PCR; TCRdb lists only in-frame clones, some missing. The D gene and trimming were derived from the DNA, and the V and J assignments and clone size from that table. This sample has about 170,000 clones; around 90% occur once, and the top ten carry over 2%. Enrolled during active infection, Seattle patients were then followed longitudinally.

What was sequenced was peripheral blood. This chain connects TRBV11-2 to TRBJ2-1; the match to TRBD2 covers 15 bases. The source of this sequence is a woman aged 80 or over with COVID-19, enrolled during active disease. CDR3 DNA sequence: TGTGCCAGCAGCTTCGGACTAGCGGGAGGGTCTGAGCAGTTCTTC. Translated, it gives CASSFGLAGGSEQFF.